Sequencing of this T cell receptor beta chain was carried out in a study of beta chain features in type 1 diabetes. Every isolated RNA sample was fully reverse transcribed, so sequencing captured expressed TCRB transcripts. The protocol was immunoSEQ multiplex PCR, while the TCRdb copy is restricted to in-frame clones and leaves out a portion. Here the sample spans 130,000 to 150,000 clones, 10% being singletons. As concerns this clone: Its specificity is not known.

The J segment lost 1 base and the V segment lost 0 bases, leaving 2 bases of the junction unmatched. The CDR3 has 15 amino acids. Germline V gene lookup returns CDR1 KGHSH and CDR2 LQKENI. General observations from the study: Insertions at VDJ junctions were less frequent in type 1 diabetes patients. These patients also deleted more nucleotides at the same junctions.

Sequences were obtained from naive CD4+ T cells from blood. The chain combines TRBV18 with TRBJ2-7; 8 bases are shared with TRBD2. The source is a man younger than 35 in good health. CDR3 coding DNA: TGTGCCAGCTCACCACCGATAGCGGGGTCCTACGAGCAGTACTTC. It yields the protein CASSPPIAGSYEQYF.